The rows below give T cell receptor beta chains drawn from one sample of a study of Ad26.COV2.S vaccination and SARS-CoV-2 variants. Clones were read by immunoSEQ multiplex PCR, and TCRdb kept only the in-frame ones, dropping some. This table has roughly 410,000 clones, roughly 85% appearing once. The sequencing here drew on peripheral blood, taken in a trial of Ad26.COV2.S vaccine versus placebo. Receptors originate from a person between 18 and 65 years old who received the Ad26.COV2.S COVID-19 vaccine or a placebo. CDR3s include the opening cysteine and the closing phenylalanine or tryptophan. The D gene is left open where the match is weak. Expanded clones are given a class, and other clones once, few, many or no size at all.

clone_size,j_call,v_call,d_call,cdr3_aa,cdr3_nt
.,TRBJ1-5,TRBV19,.,CASSMMVGPKQPQHF,TGTGCCAGTAGTATGATGGTCGGGCCGAAGCAGCCCCAGCATTTT
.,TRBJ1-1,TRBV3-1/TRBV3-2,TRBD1,CASSQTGGNTEAFF,TGTGCCAGCAGCCAGACAGGGGGGAACACTGAAGCTTTCTTT
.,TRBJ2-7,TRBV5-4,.,CASSSQSEYEQYF,TGTGCCAGCAGCTCCCAATCTGAGTACGAGCAGTACTTC
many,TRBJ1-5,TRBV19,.,CASSPGFSLWGNQPQHF,TGTGCCAGTAGTCCCGGGTTCTCACTATGGGGTAATCAGCCCCAGCATTTT
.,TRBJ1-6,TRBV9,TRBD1,CASSGKGTGKGSPLHF,TGTGCCAGCAGCGGAAAAGGGACAGGGAAAGGGTCACCCCTCCACTTT
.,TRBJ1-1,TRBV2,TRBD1,CASSTGAGTEAFF,TGTGCCAGCAGCACAGGGGCGGGCACTGAAGCTTTCTTT
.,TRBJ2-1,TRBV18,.,CASSPRATWSNEQFF,TGTGCCAGCTCACCACGGGCAACGTGGTCCAATGAGCAGTTCTTC
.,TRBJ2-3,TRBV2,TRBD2,CASRPAGGKYLGNTDTQYF,TGTGCCAGCAGGCCAGCGGGAGGGAAATACTTGGGGAACACAGATACGCAGTATTTT
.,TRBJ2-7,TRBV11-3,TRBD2,CASSLTSGTSYEQYF,TGTGCCAGCAGCCTGACTAGCGGGACTTCCTACGAGCAGTACTTC
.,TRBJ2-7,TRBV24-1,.,CATSDSRQGSVEQYF,TGTGCCACCAGTGACTCTAGGCAGGGTAGTGTTGAGCAGTACTTC
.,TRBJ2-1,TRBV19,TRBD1,CASSTWATGVELDNEQFF,TGTGCCAGTAGTACTTGGGCGACAGGGGTTGAATTGGACAATGAGCAGTTCTTC
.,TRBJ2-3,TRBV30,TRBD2,CAWSFSGRSDTQYF,TGTGCCTGGAGCTTTAGCGGGAGGTCGGATACGCAGTATTTT
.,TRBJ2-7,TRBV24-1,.,CATSDVGEKSGEQYF,TGTGCCACCAGTGATGTGGGGGAGAAGTCGGGCGAGCAGTACTTC
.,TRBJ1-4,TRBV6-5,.,CASTSYGTNEKLFF,TGTGCCAGCACCAGTTACGGGACTAATGAAAAACTGTTTTTT
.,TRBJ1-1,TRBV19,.,CASETGMNTEAFF,TGTGCCAGCGAGACAGGTATGAACACTGAAGCTTTCTTT
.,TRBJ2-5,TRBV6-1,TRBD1,CASSESAGGAETQYF,TGTGCCAGCAGTGAATCGGCAGGGGGCGCAGAGACCCAGTACTTC
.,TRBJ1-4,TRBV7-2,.,CASGVYGRGEKLFF,TGTGCCAGCGGGGTATACGGGCGCGGGGAAAAACTGTTTTTT
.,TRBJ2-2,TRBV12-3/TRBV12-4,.,CASRPHTGELFF,TGTGCCAGCAGGCCACACACCGGGGAGCTGTTTTTT
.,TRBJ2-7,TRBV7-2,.,CASSLATNEQYF,TGTGCCAGCAGCTTAGCGACTAACGAGCAGTACTTC
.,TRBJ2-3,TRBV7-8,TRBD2,CASSYPGGHTDTQYF,TGTGCCAGCAGCTACCCGGGGGGGCACACAGATACGCAGTATTTT
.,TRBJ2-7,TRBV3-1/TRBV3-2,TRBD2,CASSAGLAGGRYEQYF,TGTGCCAGCAGCGCAGGACTAGCGGGGGGGCGCTACGAGCAGTACTTC
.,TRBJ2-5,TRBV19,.,CASSIRGGAQETQYF,TGTGCCAGTAGTATAAGAGGAGGGGCGCAAGAGACCCAGTACTTC
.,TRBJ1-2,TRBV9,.,CASSFSRTAYGYTF,TGTGCCAGCAGCTTTTCTAGGACAGCTTATGGCTACACCTTC
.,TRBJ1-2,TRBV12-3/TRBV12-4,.,CASSIGPRYGYTF,TGTGCCAGCAGTATCGGCCCGCGCTATGGCTACACCTTC
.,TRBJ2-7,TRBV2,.,CASSEARLYEQYF,TGTGCCAGCAGTGAAGCGAGGCTATACGAGCAGTACTTC
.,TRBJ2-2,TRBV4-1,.,CASSQGTPPLRNTGELFF,TGCGCCAGCAGCCAAGGAACCCCACCACTAAGGAACACCGGGGAGCTGTTTTTT
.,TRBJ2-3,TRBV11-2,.,CASSSSLDTDTQYF,TGTGCCAGCAGCTCTTCCCTCGACACAGATACGCAGTATTTT
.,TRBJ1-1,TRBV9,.,CASSAAGSWVTEAFF,TGTGCCAGCAGCGCCGCAGGGTCTTGGGTCACTGAAGCTTTCTTT
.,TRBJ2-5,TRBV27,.,CASSLGLSFGETQYF,TGTGCCAGCAGTTTAGGTTTAAGTTTCGGGGAGACCCAGTACTTC
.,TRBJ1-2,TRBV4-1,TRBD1,CASSQGTGTAVYGYTF,TGCGCCAGCAGCCAAGGAACCGGGACAGCGGTCTATGGCTACACCTTC
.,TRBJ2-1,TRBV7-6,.,CASSLQGTYNEQFF,TGTGCCAGCAGCTTACAGGGTACCTACAATGAGCAGTTCTTC
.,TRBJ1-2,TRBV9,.,CASTNSFYGYTF,TGTGCCAGTACAAACTCATTCTATGGCTACACCTTC
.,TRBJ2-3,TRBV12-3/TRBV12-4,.,CASSLWITDTQYF,TGTGCCAGCAGTTTATGGATCACAGATACGCAGTATTTT
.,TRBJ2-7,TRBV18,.,CASSRRHEQYF,TGTGCCAGCTCACGACGGCACGAGCAGTACTTC
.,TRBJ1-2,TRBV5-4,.,CASSLESAGPRGYTF,TGTGCCAGCAGCTTGGAGTCCGCAGGGCCGAGGGGCTACACCTTC
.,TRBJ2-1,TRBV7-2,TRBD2,CASSVLSGLTYNEQFF,TGTGCCAGCAGCGTCCTCTCGGGACTAACGTACAATGAGCAGTTCTTC
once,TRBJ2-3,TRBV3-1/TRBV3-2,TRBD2,CASSLIAGGGDTQYF,TGTGCCAGCAGCCTCATAGCGGGAGGGGGCGATACGCAGTATTTT
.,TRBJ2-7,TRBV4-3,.,CASSQDRDDSYEQYF,TGCGCCAGCAGCCAAGATCGGGATGACTCCTACGAGCAGTACTTC
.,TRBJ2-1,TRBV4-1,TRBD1,CASSQGFARDRSYNEQFF,TGCGCCAGCAGCCAAGGGTTTGCCCGGGACAGGTCTTACAATGAGCAGTTCTTC
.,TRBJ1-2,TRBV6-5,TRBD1,CASSTTTGTYGYTF,TGTGCCAGCAGTACCACGACAGGGACCTATGGCTACACCTTC
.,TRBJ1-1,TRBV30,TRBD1,CAWSPGTELVSAFF,TGTGCCTGGAGCCCAGGGACAGAACTAGTAAGCGCTTTCTTT
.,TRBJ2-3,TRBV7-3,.,CASSPGGADTQYF,TGTGCCAGCAGCCCGGGGGGCGCAGATACGCAGTATTTT
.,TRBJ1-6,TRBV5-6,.,CASSLDRHSPLHF,TGTGCCAGCAGCTTGGACAGGCATTCACCCCTCCACTTT
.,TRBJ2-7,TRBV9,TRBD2,CASSVESSASGSYEQYF,TGTGCCAGCAGCGTAGAGTCTTCGGCTAGCGGTTCCTACGAGCAGTACTTC
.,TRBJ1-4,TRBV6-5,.,CASSYWGADKKLFF,TGTGCCAGCAGTTACTGGGGGGCTGATAAAAAACTGTTTTTT
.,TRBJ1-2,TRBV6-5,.,CASRTYGYTF,TGTGCCAGCAGGACCTATGGCTACACCTTC
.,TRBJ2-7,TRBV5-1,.,CASSLRSGVYEQYF,TGCGCCAGCAGCTTGAGATCAGGGGTCTACGAGCAGTACTTC
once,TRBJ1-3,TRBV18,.,CASSPRVTNTIYF,TGTGCCAGCTCACCACGGGTTACCAACACCATATATTTT
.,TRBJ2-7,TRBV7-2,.,CASSLAFTAYEQYF,TGTGCCAGCAGCTTAGCATTTACGGCCTACGAGCAGTACTTC
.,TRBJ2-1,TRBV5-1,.,CASSLVVHEQFF,TGCGCCAGCAGCTTGGTGGTACATGAGCAGTTCTTC
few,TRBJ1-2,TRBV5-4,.,CASSRGQYGYTF,TGTGCCAGCAGCAGAGGACAGTATGGCTACACCTTC